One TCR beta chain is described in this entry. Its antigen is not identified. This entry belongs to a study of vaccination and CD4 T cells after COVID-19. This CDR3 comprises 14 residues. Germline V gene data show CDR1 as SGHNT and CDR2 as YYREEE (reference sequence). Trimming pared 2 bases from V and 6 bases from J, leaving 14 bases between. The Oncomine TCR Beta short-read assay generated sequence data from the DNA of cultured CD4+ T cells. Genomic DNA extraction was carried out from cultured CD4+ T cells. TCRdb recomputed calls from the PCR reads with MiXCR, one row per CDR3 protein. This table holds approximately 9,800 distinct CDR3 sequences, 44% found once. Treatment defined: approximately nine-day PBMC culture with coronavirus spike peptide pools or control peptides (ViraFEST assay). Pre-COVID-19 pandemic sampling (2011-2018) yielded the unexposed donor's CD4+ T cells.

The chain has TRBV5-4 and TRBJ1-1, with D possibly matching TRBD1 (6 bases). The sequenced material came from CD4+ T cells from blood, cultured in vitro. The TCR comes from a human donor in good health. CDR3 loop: CASSFGGPQSEAFF. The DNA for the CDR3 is TGTGCCAGCAGCTTTGGGGGGCCGCAGTCTGAAGCTTTCTTT. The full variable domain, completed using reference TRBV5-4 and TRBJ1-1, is ETGVTQSPTHLIKTRGQQVTLRCSSQSGHNTVSWYQQALGQGPQFIFQYYREEENGRGNFPPRFSGLQFPNYSSELNVNALELDDSALYLCASSFGGPQSEAFFGQGTRLTVV.